What follows is one T cell receptor (beta chain) and its context. Its antigen is still unknown. Between the trimmed V and J ends, which lost 1 base and 1 base, there was a span of 8 bases. The germline V gene has CDR1 SEHNR and CDR2 FQNEAQ (reference sequence). This CDR3 is 14 amino acids long. The sample belongs to a study of Ad26.COV2.S vaccination and SARS-CoV-2 variants. Study conclusions and caveats: Analyses that measured TCR breadth and depth may have underestimated total T cell responses. Vaccine recipients surpassed placebo recipients in spike-specific TCR breadth.

The table came from immunoSEQ multiplex PCR; TCRdb's copy has only in-frame clones and leaves some out. The sample contains some 350,000 clones, about 91% of which appear only once. Sequencing was performed on peripheral blood, taken after recovery from COVID-19. The receptor was isolated from a human donor who had recovered from COVID-19. The V call is TRBV7-9, the J call TRBJ2-7, with a weak D call TRBD2 (6 bases). The CDR3 nucleotides are TGTGCCAGCAGCTTAGAAGGGAGGTCCTACGAGCAGTACTTC. This sequence encodes CASSLEGRSYEQYF. Variable domain in full (rest from reference TRBV7-9 and TRBJ2-7): DTGVSQNPRHKITKRGQNVTFRCDPISEHNRLYWYRQTLGQGPEFLTYFQNEAQLEKSRLLSDRFSAERPKGSFSTLEIQRTEQGDSAMYLCASSLEGRSYEQYFGPGTRLTVT.